This T cell receptor beta chain comes out of a study of CD8 T cells in ankylosing spondylitis. Trimming removed 2 bases from V and 5 bases from J, with 7 bases in between. This CDR3 is built from 12 residues. Germline CDR1 is SGHRS and CDR2 is YFSETQ. The TCR beta libraries were generated through quantitative 5'-RACE incorporating molecular barcodes. MiXCR was run by TCRdb on the 5' RACE reads, yielding one entry per CDR3 protein. The table records over 400,000 distinct CDR3 sequences, 25% to 30% of them present only once. Whole-study results and caveats: There were earlier reports of some motif variants in reactive arthritis synovial fluid and blood. It appeared that ankylosing spondylitis blood was characterized by a TCR beta motif of eight highly homologous variants.

For this clonotype: Antigen specificity is unknown.

Specimen: blood, either unsorted or a sorted T cell fraction (not recorded which). The clonotype comes from a male donor with ankylosing spondylitis. This sequence joins TRBV5-1 and TRBJ2-5; D is ambiguous. The CDR3 bases are TGCGCCAGCAGCTTTAGTTGGGAGACCCAGTACTTC. This sequence encodes CASSFSWETQYF.